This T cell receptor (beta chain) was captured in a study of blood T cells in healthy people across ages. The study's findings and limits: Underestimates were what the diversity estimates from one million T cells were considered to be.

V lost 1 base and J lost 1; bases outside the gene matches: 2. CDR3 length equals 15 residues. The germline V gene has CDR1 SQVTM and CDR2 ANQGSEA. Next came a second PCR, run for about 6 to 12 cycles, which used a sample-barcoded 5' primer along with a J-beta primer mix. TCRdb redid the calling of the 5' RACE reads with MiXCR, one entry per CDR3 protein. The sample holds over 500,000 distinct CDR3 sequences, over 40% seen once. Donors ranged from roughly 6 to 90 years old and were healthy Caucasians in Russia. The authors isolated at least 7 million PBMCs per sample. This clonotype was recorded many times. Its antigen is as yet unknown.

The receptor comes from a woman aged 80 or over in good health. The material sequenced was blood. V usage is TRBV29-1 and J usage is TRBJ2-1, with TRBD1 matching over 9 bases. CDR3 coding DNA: TGCAGCGTTGAAGGACAGGGGGGGTCCTACAATGAGCAGTTCTTC. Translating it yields CSVEGQGGSYNEQFF.